This T cell receptor (beta chain) was identified in a study of radiation and T cells in renal cell carcinoma. This clone has just one count. The antigen is not known. At one end the junction does not follow the germline gene, possibly because of a read error. Using immunoSEQ multiplex PCR, the repertoire was profiled, and TCRdb retains in-frame clones only, with some absent. The sample holds some 150,000 clones, around four fifths seen once. CDR1 is SGHVS, CDR2 FNYEAQ, per germline. The CDR3 runs to 13 residues. General observations from the study: Top tumor clonotypes rose in blood 2 weeks post-radiation, then contracted.

Sample time point: baseline pretreatment blood. Treatment defined: 15 Gy SBRT to primary tumor, nephrectomy 4 weeks later. After SBRT, blood was collected at 2 and 4 weeks, plus baseline. The input for sequencing was blood, taken from a patient whose treatment included radiotherapy and nephrectomy. The rearrangement joins TRBV7-6 to TRBJ2-4, with D possibly being TRBD1 (6 bases). The receptor comes from a woman between 45 and 65 years old with renal cell carcinoma. CDR3 bases: TGTGCCAGCAGTTTAGGTCAGGGGAACATTCAGTACTTC. This gives the protein CASSLGQGNIQYF.